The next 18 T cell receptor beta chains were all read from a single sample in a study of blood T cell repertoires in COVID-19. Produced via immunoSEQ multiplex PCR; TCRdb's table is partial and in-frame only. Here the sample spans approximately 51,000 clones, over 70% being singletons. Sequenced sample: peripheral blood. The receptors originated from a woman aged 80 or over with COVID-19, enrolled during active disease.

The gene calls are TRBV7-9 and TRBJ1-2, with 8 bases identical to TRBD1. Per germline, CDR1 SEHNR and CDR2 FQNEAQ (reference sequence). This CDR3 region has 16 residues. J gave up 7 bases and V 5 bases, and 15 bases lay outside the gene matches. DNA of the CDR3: TGTGCCAGCAGCCCTCCGGACAGGGTGACGTTTGTTGGCTACACCTTC. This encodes CASSPPDRVTFVGYTF.

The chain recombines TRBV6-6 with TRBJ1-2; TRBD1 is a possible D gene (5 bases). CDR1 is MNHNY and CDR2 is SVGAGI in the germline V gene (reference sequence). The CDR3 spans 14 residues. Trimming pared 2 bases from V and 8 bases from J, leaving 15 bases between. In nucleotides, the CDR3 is TGTGCCAGCAGTTACGAATCAGGACATCGGGGCTACACCTTC. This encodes CASSYESGHRGYTF.

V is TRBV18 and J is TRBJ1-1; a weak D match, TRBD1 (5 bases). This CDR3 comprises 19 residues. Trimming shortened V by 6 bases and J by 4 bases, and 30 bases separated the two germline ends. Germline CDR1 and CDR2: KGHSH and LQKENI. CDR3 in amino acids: CASSRTTGRAVSAFTEAFF. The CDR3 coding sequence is TGTGCCAGCTCCCGCACTACCGGCAGGGCCGTATCAGCGTTCACTGAAGCTTTCTTT.

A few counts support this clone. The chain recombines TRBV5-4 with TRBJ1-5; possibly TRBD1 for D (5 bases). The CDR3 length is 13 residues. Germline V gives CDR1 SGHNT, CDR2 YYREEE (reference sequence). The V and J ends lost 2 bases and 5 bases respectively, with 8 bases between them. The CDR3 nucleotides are TGTGCCAGCAGCTTTGACAGAGATCAGCCCCAGCATTTT. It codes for CASSFDRDQPQHF.

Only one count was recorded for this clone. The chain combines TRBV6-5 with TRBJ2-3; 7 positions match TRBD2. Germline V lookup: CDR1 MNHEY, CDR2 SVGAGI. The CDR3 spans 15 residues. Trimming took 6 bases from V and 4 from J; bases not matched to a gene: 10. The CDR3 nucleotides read TGTGCCAGCAGGTTTGCGGGAGCATCAGCAGATACGCAGTATTTT. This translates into CASRFAGASADTQYF.

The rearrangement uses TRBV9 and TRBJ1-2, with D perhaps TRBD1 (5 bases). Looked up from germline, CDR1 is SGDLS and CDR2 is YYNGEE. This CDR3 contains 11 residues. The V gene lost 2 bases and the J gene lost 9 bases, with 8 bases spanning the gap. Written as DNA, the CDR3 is TGTGCCAGCAGCGTTGGGGGGAGCTACACCTTC. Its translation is CASSVGGSYTF. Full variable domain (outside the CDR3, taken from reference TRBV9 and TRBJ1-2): DSGVTQTPKHLITATGQRVTLRCSPRSGDLSVYWYQQSLDQGLQFLIQYYNGEERAKGNILERFSAQQFPDLHSELNLSSLELGDSALYFCASSVGGSYTFGSGTRLTVV.

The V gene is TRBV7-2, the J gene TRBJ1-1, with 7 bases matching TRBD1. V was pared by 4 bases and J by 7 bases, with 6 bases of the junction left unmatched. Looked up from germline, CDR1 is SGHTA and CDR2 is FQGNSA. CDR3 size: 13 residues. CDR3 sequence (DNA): TGTGCCAGCAGCTCCCCGGGACAGAATGAAGCTTTCTTT. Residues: CASSSPGQNEAFF.

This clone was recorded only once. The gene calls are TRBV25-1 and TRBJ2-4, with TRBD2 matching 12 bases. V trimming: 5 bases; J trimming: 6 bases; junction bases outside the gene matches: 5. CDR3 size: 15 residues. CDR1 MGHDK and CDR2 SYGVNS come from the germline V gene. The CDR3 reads CASSPPGLAGNIQYF. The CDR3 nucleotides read TGTGCCAGCAGTCCACCGGGACTAGCGGGAAACATTCAGTACTTC.

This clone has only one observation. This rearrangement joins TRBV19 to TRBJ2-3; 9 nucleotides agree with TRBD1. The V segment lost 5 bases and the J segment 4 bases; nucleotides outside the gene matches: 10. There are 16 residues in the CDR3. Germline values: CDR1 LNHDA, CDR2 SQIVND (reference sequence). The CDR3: CASSGPGQGSADTQYF. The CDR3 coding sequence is TGTGCCAGTAGTGGGCCGGGACAGGGTTCCGCAGATACGCAGTATTTT.

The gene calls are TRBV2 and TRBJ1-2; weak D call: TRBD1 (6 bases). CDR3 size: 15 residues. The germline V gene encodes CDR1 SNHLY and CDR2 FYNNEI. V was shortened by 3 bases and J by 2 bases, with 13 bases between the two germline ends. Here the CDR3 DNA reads TGTGCCAGCAGTGACTGGGGACACTTGAACTATGGCTACACCTTC. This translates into CASSDWGHLNYGYTF.

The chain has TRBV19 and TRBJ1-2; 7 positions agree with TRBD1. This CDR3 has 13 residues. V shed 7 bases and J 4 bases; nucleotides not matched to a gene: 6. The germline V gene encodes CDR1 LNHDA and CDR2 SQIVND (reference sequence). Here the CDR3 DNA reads TGTGCCAGTATGAGAGACAGGGTCTATGGCTACACCTTC. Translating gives CASMRDRVYGYTF.

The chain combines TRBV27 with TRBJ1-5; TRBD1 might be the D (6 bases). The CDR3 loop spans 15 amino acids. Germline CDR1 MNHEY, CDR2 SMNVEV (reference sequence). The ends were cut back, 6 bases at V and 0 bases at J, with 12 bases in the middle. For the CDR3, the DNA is TGTGCCAGCAGGCCGCAGGGGTATAGCAATCAGCCCCAGCATTTT. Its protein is CASRPQGYSNQPQHF.

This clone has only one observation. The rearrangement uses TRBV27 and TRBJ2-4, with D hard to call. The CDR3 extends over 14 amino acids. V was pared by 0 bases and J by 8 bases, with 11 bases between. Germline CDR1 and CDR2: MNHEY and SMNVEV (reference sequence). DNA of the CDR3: TGTGCCAGCAGTTTATCGCGAAATACGGACATTCAGTACTTC. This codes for CASSLSRNTDIQYF.

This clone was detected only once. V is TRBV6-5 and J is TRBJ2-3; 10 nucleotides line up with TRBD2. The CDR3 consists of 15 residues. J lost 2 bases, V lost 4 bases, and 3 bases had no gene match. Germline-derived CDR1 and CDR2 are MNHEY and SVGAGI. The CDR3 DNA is TGTGCCAGCAGTTTAGCGGGGGGTCTCACAGATACGCAGTATTTT. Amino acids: CASSLAGGLTDTQYF.

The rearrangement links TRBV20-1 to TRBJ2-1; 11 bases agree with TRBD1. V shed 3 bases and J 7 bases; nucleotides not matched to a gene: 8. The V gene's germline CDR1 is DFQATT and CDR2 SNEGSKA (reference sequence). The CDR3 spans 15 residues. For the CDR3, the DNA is TGCAGTGCTAGTACCCCCGGGACAGGGGGAAATGAGCAGTTCTTC. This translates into CSASTPGTGGNEQFF.

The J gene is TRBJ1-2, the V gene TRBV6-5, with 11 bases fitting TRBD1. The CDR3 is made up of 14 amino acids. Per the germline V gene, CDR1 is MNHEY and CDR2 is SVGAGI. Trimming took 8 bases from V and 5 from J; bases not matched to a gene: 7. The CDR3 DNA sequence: TGTGCCAGCTGCAGGACAGGGGGCAATTATGGCTACACCTTC. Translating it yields CASCRTGGNYGYTF.

CDR3 sequence (DNA): TGCGCCAGCAGCTTCGGACTAGCGGGAGGGCCACGAGAGACCCAGTACTTC. Its translation: CASSFGLAGGPRETQYF. The V and J genes are TRBV5-1 and TRBJ2-5; 15 nucleotides align to TRBD2. Germline V gives CDR1 SGHRS, CDR2 YFSETQ. This CDR3 contains 17 residues. With 2 bases clipped from V and 4 bases from J, the junction kept 6 bases outside the gene matches.

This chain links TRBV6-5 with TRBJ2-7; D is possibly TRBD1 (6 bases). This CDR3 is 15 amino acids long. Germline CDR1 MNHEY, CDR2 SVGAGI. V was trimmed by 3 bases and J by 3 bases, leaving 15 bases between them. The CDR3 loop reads CASSYHHGGLYEQYF. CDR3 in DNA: TGTGCCAGCAGTTATCATCATGGGGGCCTCTACGAGCAGTACTTC.